The 22 T cell receptor beta chains below were found in one sample sequenced in a study of cytomegalovirus exposure and HLA in healthy donors. PCR primers comprised 60 Vbeta and 13 Jbeta primers. Produced via immunoSEQ multiplex PCR; TCRdb's table is partial and in-frame only. The sample lists around 180,000 clones; about 82% were seen once. The material sequenced was PBMCs. The receptors derive from a male donor in good health and CMV-seronegative.

This chain connects TRBV4-3 to TRBJ2-7; TRBD1 is a possible D gene (5 bases). Germline lookup yields CDR1 LGHNA and CDR2 YSLEER. V gave up 4 bases and J gave up 2 bases, with 15 bases separating them. This CDR3 has 15 residues. This chain's CDR3 is CASSLEAAGPYEQYF. CDR3 DNA sequence: TGCGCCAGCAGCCTCGAGGCAGCAGGGCCCTACGAGCAGTACTTC.

This clone was detected a few times. Different DNA sequences within this sample yield the same CDR3. The V call is TRBV27, the J call TRBJ1-5, with D possibly TRBD1 on 5 matching bases. The CDR3 contains 15 residues. V gave up 2 bases and J gave up 4 bases, with 12 bases separating them. Germline CDR1 and CDR2: MNHEY and SMNVEV (reference sequence). CDR3 in amino acids: CASSLQGLGNQPQHF. In DNA form, the CDR3 reads TGTGCCAGCAGTTTACAGGGACTAGGTAATCAGCCCCAGCATTTT.

This clone was observed once. At one end, the junction sequence differs from germline, possibly due to a read error. Other DNA sequences of this sample code for an identical CDR3. V usage is TRBV30 and J usage is TRBJ2-7, with D perhaps matching TRBD1 (6 bases). CDR3 size: 12 residues. Germline V lookup: CDR1 GTSNPN, CDR2 SVGIG (reference sequence). In DNA form, the CDR3 reads TGTGCCTGGAGGCAGACAGGCTCCGGGTCTAACTTC. This translates into CAWRQTGSGSNF.

V is TRBV6-1 and J is TRBJ2-7; 8 nucleotides match TRBD2. The CDR3 runs 15 residues. The V gene end was trimmed by 7 bases and the J gene end by 3 bases; junction bases not matched to a gene: 11. Per the germline V gene, CDR1 is MNHNS and CDR2 is SASEGT. The CDR3 is CASTEFPGLVYEQYF. The CDR3 DNA reads TGTGCCAGCACCGAATTCCCGGGACTAGTCTACGAGCAGTACTTC.

This clone is a singleton in its sample. The rearrangement uses TRBV5-1 and TRBJ2-3, with 15 bases fitting TRBD2. The CDR3 sequence is 16 residues long. The V and J ends lost 2 bases and 4 bases, in that order; junction bases with no gene match: 2. The germline CDR1 and CDR2 sequences are SGHRS and YFSETQ. This chain's CDR3 is CASSFGLAGGSDTQYF. In DNA form, the CDR3 reads TGCGCCAGCAGCTTCGGACTAGCGGGAGGGTCAGATACGCAGTATTTT. Combining the CDR3 with reference TRBV5-1 and TRBJ2-3 gives the whole variable domain KAGVTQTPRYLIKTRGQQVTLSCSPISGHRSVSWYQQTPGQGLQFLFEYFSETQRNKGNFPGRFSGRQFSNSRSEMNVSTLELGDSALYLCASSFGLAGGSDTQYFGPGTRLTVL.

This chain connects TRBV2 to TRBJ2-5; a possible D gene is TRBD1 (5 bases). From germline, CDR1 is SNHLY and CDR2 FYNNEI. There are 15 residues in the CDR3. Trimming stripped 4 bases from V and 2 bases from J, with 14 bases between. Here the CDR3 reads CASSGTRTEQETQYF. The CDR3, as DNA: TGTGCCAGCAGTGGGACAAGGACGGAACAAGAGACCCAGTACTTC.

DNA of the CDR3: TGTGCCAGCAGTTACGGGACAGCAGTGAACACTGAAGCTTTCTTT. Its protein is CASSYGTAVNTEAFF. J is TRBJ1-1 and V is TRBV6-5, with 7 bases matching TRBD1. The CDR3 is 15 residues long. V gave up 2 bases and J gave up 0 bases; unmatched junction bases: 3. CDR1 is MNHEY, CDR2 SVGAGI, per germline.

The chain is built from TRBV6-6 and TRBJ2-3, with D tentatively TRBD2 (5 bases). V was trimmed by 4 bases and J by 3 bases, leaving 14 bases between them. This CDR3 region has 15 residues. Germline CDR1 reads MNHNY; CDR2 reads SVGAGI (reference sequence). This chain's CDR3 is CASSSRGKETDTQYF. The CDR3 DNA reads as TGTGCCAGCAGTTCCCGGGGAAAGGAGACAGATACGCAGTATTTT.

This clone was counted only a few times. The genes are TRBV7-6 and TRBJ2-1; TRBD2 matches at 12 bases. The CDR3 length is 15 residues. Germline CDR1 reads SGHVS; CDR2 reads FNYEAQ. V was pared by 5 bases and J by 4 bases, with 3 bases of the junction left unmatched. DNA of the CDR3: TGTGCCAGCAGCCCTACTAGCGGGGGGTACAATGAGCAGTTCTTC. This codes for CASSPTSGGYNEQFF. Full variable domain (rest looked up from reference TRBV7-6 and TRBJ2-1): GAGVSQSPRYKVTKRGQDVALRCDPISGHVSLYWYRQALGQGPEFLTYFNYEAQQDKSGLPNDRFSAERPEGSISTLTIQRTEQRDSAMYRCASSPTSGGYNEQFFGPGTRLTVL.

V is TRBV6-5 and J is TRBJ2-3; D may be TRBD2 (6 bases). V dropped 3 bases and J dropped 4 bases, with 14 bases sitting between them. Germline loops: CDR1 MNHEY, CDR2 SVGAGI. The CDR3 has 15 amino acids. This CDR3 is CASSYSGRGADTQYF. The CDR3 DNA is TGTGCCAGCAGTTATTCCGGGAGAGGGGCAGATACGCAGTATTTT.

The J gene is TRBJ1-2, the V gene TRBV6-5; D gene ambiguous. This CDR3 comprises 11 residues. The V gene lost 7 bases and the J gene lost 8 bases, with 11 bases spanning the gap. Germline V lookup: CDR1 MNHEY, CDR2 SVGAGI. The CDR3 DNA is TGTGCCAGCACCCGCGGTGGAGGCTACACCTTC. It encodes CASTRGGGYTF.

V is TRBV29-1 and J is TRBJ2-2; no reliable D call. This CDR3 has 10 amino acids. The germline V gene encodes CDR1 SQVTM and CDR2 ANQGSEA. The V gene lost 6 bases and the J gene lost 6 bases, with 5 bases spanning the gap. CDR3 sequence: CSVRAGELFF. The CDR3 DNA reads TGCAGCGTGAGAGCCGGGGAGCTGTTTTTT.

The V gene is TRBV28, the J gene TRBJ1-2, with 8 positions matching TRBD1. Looked up from germline, CDR1 is MDHEN and CDR2 is SYDVKM. The CDR3 is 17 residues long. After removal of 3 bases from V and 4 bases from J, the junction contained 13 bases not matched to a gene. The DNA for the CDR3 is TGTGCCAGCAGTTTCCAAGGACAGGGTTACTCGAGCTATGGCTACACCTTC. This codes for CASSFQGQGYSSYGYTF.

CDR3 sequence (DNA): TGTGCCAGCTCACCAAGGCTTCAGGGGGCGCTCCGGGACGAGCAGTACTTC. Protein sequence: CASSPRLQGALRDEQYF. This chain connects TRBV18 to TRBJ2-7, with TRBD1 matching 8 bases. V lost 2 bases to trimming and J lost 5 bases; unmatched junction nucleotides: 14. In germline, CDR1 is KGHSH, CDR2 LQKENI. The CDR3 loop spans 17 amino acids.

V and J are TRBV28 and TRBJ2-7, with 7 bases fitting TRBD1. CDR1 and CDR2 (germline): MDHEN, SYDVKM. V gave up 6 bases and J gave up 0 bases; unmatched junction bases: 2. The CDR3 spans 13 residues. This chain's CDR3 is CASSRDSSYEQYF. The CDR3 DNA reads TGTGCCAGCAGCCGGGACAGCTCCTACGAGCAGTACTTC.

The rearrangement links TRBV7-9 to TRBJ2-7; 9 positions agree with TRBD1. Germline assignment: CDR1 SEHNR and CDR2 FQNEAQ (reference sequence). There are 15 residues in the CDR3. With 1 base clipped from V and 4 bases from J, the junction kept 5 bases outside the gene matches. The CDR3 sequence: CASSLDRGRVYEQYF. DNA of the CDR3: TGTGCCAGCAGCTTAGACAGGGGGCGGGTTTACGAGCAGTACTTC. Together with reference TRBV7-9 and TRBJ2-7, the CDR3 gives the full variable domain: DTGVSQNPRHKITKRGQNVTFRCDPISEHNRLYWYRQTLGQGPEFLTYFQNEAQLEKSRLLSDRFSAERPKGSFSTLEIQRTEQGDSAMYLCASSLDRGRVYEQYFGPGTRLTVT.

The gene calls are TRBV13 and TRBJ1-5; tentative D call: TRBD1 (5 bases). The CDR3 sequence is 15 residues long. From germline, CDR1 is PRHDT and CDR2 FYEKMQ (reference sequence). Trimming pared 0 bases from V and 3 bases from J, leaving 9 bases between. The CDR3 loop is CASSLGTANNQPQHF. As DNA, the CDR3 is TGTGCCAGCAGCTTAGGGACAGCCAACAATCAGCCCCAGCATTTT.

V usage is TRBV19 and J usage is TRBJ2-3; 12 nucleotides line up with TRBD2. This CDR3 contains 15 residues. V trimming: 5 bases; J trimming: 3 bases; junction bases outside the gene matches: 3. Per the germline V gene, CDR1 is LNHDA and CDR2 is SQIVND (reference sequence). The CDR3 region is CASSLAGGLTDTQYF. CDR3 in DNA: TGTGCCAGTAGTCTAGCGGGAGGGCTTACAGATACGCAGTATTTT.

The rearrangement uses TRBV7-3 and TRBJ2-7; D is unclear. The CDR3 totals 13 residues. Germline V gives CDR1 SGHTA, CDR2 FQGTGA. V was shortened by 5 bases and J by 2 bases, with 10 bases between the two germline ends. CDR3 sequence: CASSASQTYEQYF. CDR3 nucleotide sequence: TGTGCCAGCAGCGCCTCCCAGACCTACGAGCAGTACTTC. Filled out from reference TRBV7-3 and TRBJ2-7, the complete variable domain reads GAGVSQTPSNKVTEKGKYVELRCDPISGHTALYWYRQSLGQGPEFLIYFQGTGAADDSGLPNDRFFAVRPEGSVSTLKIQRTERGDSAVYLCASSASQTYEQYFGPGTRLTVT.

This chain connects TRBV27 to TRBJ2-7, with a possible D match to TRBD2 (7 bases). The CDR3 is 14 amino acids. The V gene's germline CDR1 is MNHEY and CDR2 SMNVEV (reference sequence). Trimming stripped 2 bases from V and 4 bases from J, with 12 bases between. CDR3: CASSLGGGHYEQYF. In DNA, the CDR3 is TGTGCCAGCAGTTTAGGCGGGGGCCATTACGAGCAGTACTTC.

The V and J genes are TRBV29-1 and TRBJ1-1, with D perhaps matching TRBD1 (5 bases). Germline values: CDR1 SQVTM, CDR2 ANQGSEA. This CDR3 is 13 amino acids long. Trimming left V 4 bases short and J 9 bases short, with 18 bases between. CDR3 bases: TGCAGCGTTGGTGGCAGGGCCGAAACGAAAGCTTTCTTT. It is translated as CSVGGRAETKAFF.

As DNA, the CDR3 is TGTGCCAGCAGCACCGGGACAGAACAAGAGACCCAGTACTTC. Protein product: CASSTGTEQETQYF. V is TRBV2 and J is TRBJ2-5, with 7 bases matching TRBD1. V shed 6 bases, J shed 2 bases, and the junction held 6 bases outside the gene matches. Germline-derived CDR1 and CDR2 are SNHLY and FYNNEI. This CDR3 has 14 amino acids.